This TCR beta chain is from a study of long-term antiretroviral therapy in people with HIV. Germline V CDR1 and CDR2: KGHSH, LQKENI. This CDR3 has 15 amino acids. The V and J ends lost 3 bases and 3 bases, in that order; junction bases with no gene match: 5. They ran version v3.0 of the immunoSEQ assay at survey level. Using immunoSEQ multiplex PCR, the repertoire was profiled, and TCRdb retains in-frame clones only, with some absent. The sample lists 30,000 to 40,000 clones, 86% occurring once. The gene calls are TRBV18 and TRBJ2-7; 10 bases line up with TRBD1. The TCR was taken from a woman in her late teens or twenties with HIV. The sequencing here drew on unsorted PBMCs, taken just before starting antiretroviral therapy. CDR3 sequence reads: CASSPPTGGIYEQYF. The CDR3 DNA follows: TGTGCCAGCTCACCCCCGACAGGGGGCATCTACGAGCAGTACTTC.